The present TCR beta chain was sequenced within a study of identical twins. Study-wide results and limits: It was cross-sectional statistical analysis, not following the same donors, that the conclusions relied on. High-abundance cord blood beta clonotypes had fewer insertions; memory repertoires showed none. Twins shared beta out-of-frame sequences in excess, but this excess was weaker.

This clonotype was seen many times. Its antigen remains unidentified. TCRdb redid the calling of the 5' RACE reads with MiXCR, one entry per CDR3 protein. The sample lists hundreds of thousands of distinct CDR3 sequences; 8.5% to 9% were seen once. Germline V gives CDR1 MDHEN, CDR2 SYDVKM. Trimming stripped 5 bases from V and 12 bases from J, with 14 bases between. This CDR3 contains 12 residues. The sample was also linked to a second study, of yellow fever vaccine responses in identical twins.

The origin of this receptor is a woman aged 18-30 years in good health. The sequenced sample consisted of PBMCs. V gene TRBV28 combines with J gene TRBJ2-1, with a weak D call TRBD2 (6 bases). CDR3: CASSLLQGGQFF. In nucleotides, the CDR3 is TGTGCCAGCAGTCTACTTCAGGGAGGGCAGTTCTTC.